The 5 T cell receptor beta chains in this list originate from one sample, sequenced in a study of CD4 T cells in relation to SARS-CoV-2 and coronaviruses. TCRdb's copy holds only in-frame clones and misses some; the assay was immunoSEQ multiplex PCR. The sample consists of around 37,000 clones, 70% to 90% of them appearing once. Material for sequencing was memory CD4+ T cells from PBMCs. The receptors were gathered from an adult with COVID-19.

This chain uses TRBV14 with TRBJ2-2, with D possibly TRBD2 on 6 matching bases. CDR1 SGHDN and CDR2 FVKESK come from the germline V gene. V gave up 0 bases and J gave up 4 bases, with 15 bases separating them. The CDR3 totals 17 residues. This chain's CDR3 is CASSQDTEGDITGELFF. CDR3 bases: TGTGCCAGCAGCCAAGACACGGAGGGCGACATCACCGGGGAGCTGTTTTTT.

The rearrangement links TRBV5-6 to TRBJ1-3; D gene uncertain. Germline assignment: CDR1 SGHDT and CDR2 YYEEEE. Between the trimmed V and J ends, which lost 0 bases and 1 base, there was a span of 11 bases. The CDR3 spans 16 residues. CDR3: CASSLDPGLSGNTIYF. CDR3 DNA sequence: TGTGCCAGCAGCTTGGACCCGGGATTATCTGGAAACACCATATATTTT.

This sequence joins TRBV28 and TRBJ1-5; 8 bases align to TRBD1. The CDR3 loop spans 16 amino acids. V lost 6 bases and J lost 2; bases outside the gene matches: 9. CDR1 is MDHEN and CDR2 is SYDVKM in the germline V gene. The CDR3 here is CASREGQGERNQPQHF. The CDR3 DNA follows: TGTGCCAGCAGAGAAGGACAGGGAGAGCGCAATCAGCCCCAGCATTTT. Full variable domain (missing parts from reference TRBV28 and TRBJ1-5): DVKVTQSSRYLVKRTGEKVFLECVQDMDHENMFWYRQDPGLGLRLIYFSYDVKMKEKGDIPEGYSVSREKKERFSLILESASTNQTSMYLCASREGQGERNQPQHFGDGTRLSIL.

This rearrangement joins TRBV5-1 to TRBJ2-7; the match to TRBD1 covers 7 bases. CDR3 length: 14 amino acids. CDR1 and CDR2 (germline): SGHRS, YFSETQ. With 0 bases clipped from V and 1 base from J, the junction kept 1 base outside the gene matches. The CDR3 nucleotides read TGCGCCAGCAGCTTGGTACAGGGGTCCTACGAGCAGTACTTC. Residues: CASSLVQGSYEQYF.

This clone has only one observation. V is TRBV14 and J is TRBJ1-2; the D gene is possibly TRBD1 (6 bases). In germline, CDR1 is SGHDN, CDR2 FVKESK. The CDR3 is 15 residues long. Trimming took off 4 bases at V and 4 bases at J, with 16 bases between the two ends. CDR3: CASSPIQQGAYGYTF. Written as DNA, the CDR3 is TGTGCCAGCAGCCCGATACAACAGGGTGCCTATGGCTACACCTTC.